The table lists the clone carrying this TCR beta chain with a few counts. Antigen unknown. Cells sorted as Tregs were CD4+, CD25+ and CD127-/low. Via MiXCR, TCRdb re-called the 5' RACE reads, giving one row per CDR3 protein. This table has 35,000 to 50,000 distinct CDR3 sequences, about 20% appearing once. This CDR3 has 13 amino acids. Germline-derived CDR1 and CDR2 are DFQATT and SNEGSKA (reference sequence). Between the trimmed V and J ends, which lost 3 bases and 4 bases, there was a span of 11 bases. Notes on the study in general: Tumor Tregs overlapped most with tumor, then blood, naive CD4+ cells.

Sequenced sample: Tregs sorted from blood. The chain combines TRBV20-1 with TRBJ2-3; the D is unclear. This clonotype originated in a female donor with breast cancer. CDR3 bases: TGCAGTGCTAGGGCCACGGTTCCAGATACGCAGTATTTT. This codes for CSARATVPDTQYF.